This T cell receptor beta chain appears in the sequencing data of a study of metastatic and nonmetastatic thyroid tumors. At the level of the study: The comparison covered peripheral blood and tumor or nodule tissue in malignant and benign thyroid patients.

Ahead of thyroid surgery, no patient had received treatment of any kind. Through MiXCR, TCRdb re-clonotyped the PCR reads. The top ten clones hold approximately 9.8% of a sample with 35,000 to 50,000 clones, about 15% of them seen once. Looked up from germline, CDR1 is MNHNS and CDR2 is SASEGT. V was shortened by 5 bases and J by 4 bases, with 15 bases between the two germline ends. The CDR3 is 15 amino acids. In this sample, this clone turned up many times. Sequenced material: tumor tissue. V is TRBV6-1 and J is TRBJ2-1; unclear D gene. The origin of this receptor is a female donor with papillary thyroid cancer or a benign thyroid nodule (not recorded which). Some clones in this sample may be carry-over from other donors' samples. Written as DNA, the CDR3 is TGTGCCAGCAGTCCAGGATCACCCGCGTACAATGAGCAGTTCTTC. Translating gives CASSPGSPAYNEQFF.